This TCR beta chain derives from a study of blood T cell repertoires in COVID-19. Study summary: Samples representing acute and convalescent COVID-19 were sourced from the United States, Italy and Spain.

Germline CDR1 is SNHLY and CDR2 is FYNNEI. The CDR3 loop spans 14 amino acids. Trimming took off 0 bases at V and 5 bases at J, with 10 bases between the two ends. Generated by immunoSEQ multiplex PCR, the TCRdb table keeps only in-frame clones and is missing some. The sample has some 300,000 clones, around nine tenths seen once. This chain uses TRBV2 with TRBJ1-2, with TRBD1 as a possible D gene (6 bases). Input material: peripheral blood. This TCR was recovered from a man aged 65 to 85 with acute or convalescent COVID-19. CDR3 protein: CASSEAGAGYGYTF. The CDR3 nucleotides are TGTGCCAGCAGTGAAGCGGGGGCAGGGTATGGCTACACCTTC.